A single sample is the source of the 23 T cell receptor beta chains below, sequenced in a study of post-analysis software for immune sequencing data (dated by TCRdb to the mid-2010s). On the study overall, not on this receptor specifically: About 5 TRBV segments, including TRBV5-6, TRBV5-1 and TRBV20-1, were significantly more frequent in patients than controls.

These receptors' antigens are unknown. The library was generated by PCR. The sequencing machine was an Illumina HiSeq 2500. To reduce PCR and sequencing biases, unique molecular identifiers were incorporated into the TCR beta cDNA libraries. The raw public reads went through TCRdb reprocessing: fastp at Q25, MiXCR clone calling, in-frame beta chains kept. Here each entry gathers all rows of one CDR3 protein and keeps the most common genes and DNA. This sample gives hundreds of thousands of distinct CDR3 sequences in total; around 60% of them show up just once. The ten top clones hold about 11% of the sample. Sample: blood. The receptors here all came from a girl aged 2-10 years with multiple sclerosis.

The gene calls are TRBV6-6 and TRBJ2-5, with a possible D match to TRBD1 (6 bases). The V end lost 0 bases, the J end lost 4 bases, and 9 bases lay between the germline ends. This CDR3 has 14 amino acids. Germline V gene data show CDR1 as MNHNY and CDR2 as SVGAGI (reference sequence). The CDR3 nucleotides read TGTGCCAGCAGTTACTCGGAACAGGGAGAGACCCAGTACTTC. Protein sequence: CASSYSEQGETQYF.

This clonotype has just a few counts. The chain recombines TRBV5-4 with TRBJ1-1; no firm D call. V shed 4 bases and J shed 1 base, with 5 bases lying between them. This CDR3 contains 12 residues. Looked up from germline, CDR1 is SGHNT and CDR2 is YYREEE (reference sequence). The CDR3 nucleotides read TGTGCCAGCAGCCAGAGGAACACTGAAGCTTTCTTT. Translating gives CASSQRNTEAFF.

This clonotype was seen a single time. At one of its ends the junction is not consistent with the germline gene, which may arise from a read error. V is TRBV29-1 and J is TRBJ2-4; weak D call: TRBD2 (6 bases). CDR3 size: 12 residues. Germline assignment: CDR1 SQVTM and CDR2 ANQGSEA. CDR3 sequence (DNA): TGCCGCGTTCGTGACCGGGAGTACATTCAGTACTTC. Residues: CRVRDREYIQYF.

The chain recombines TRBV5-1 with TRBJ2-1; a possible D gene is TRBD2 (6 bases). This CDR3 has 16 amino acids. Germline lookup yields CDR1 SGHRS and CDR2 YFSETQ. V dropped 0 bases and J dropped 9 bases, with 19 bases sitting between them. Written as DNA, the CDR3 is TGCGCCAGCAGCTTGGACCGGGAGCGGACGCTGGGTGAGCAGTTCTTC. It codes for CASSLDRERTLGEQFF. Based on the CDR3 plus reference TRBV5-1 and TRBJ2-1, the full variable domain is KAGVTQTPRYLIKTRGQQVTLSCSPISGHRSVSWYQQTPGQGLQFLFEYFSETQRNKGNFPGRFSGRQFSNSRSEMNVSTLELGDSALYLCASSLDRERTLGEQFFGPGTRLTVL.

This clonotype was observed a few times. V usage is TRBV6-4 and J usage is TRBJ2-6; D is unresolved. The CDR3 has 14 residues. Germline loops: CDR1 MRHNA, CDR2 SNTAGT. V gave up 4 bases and J gave up 13 bases, with 17 bases separating them. The CDR3 sequence: CASSVWHLTLVLTF. As DNA, the CDR3 is TGTGCCAGCAGTGTTTGGCACCTCACCCTTGTCCTGACTTTC.

This chain links TRBV29-1 with TRBJ1-1; no clear D. This CDR3 contains 15 residues. V lost 6 bases and J lost 0, with 17 bases in between. Germline CDR1 reads SQVTM; CDR2 reads ANQGSEA. As DNA, the CDR3 is TGCAGCGTCCCGGGCCTTGGGGTAATGAACACTGAAGCTTTCTTT. It yields the protein CSVPGLGVMNTEAFF.

The V gene is TRBV5-1, the J gene TRBJ1-1; D remains unclear. The CDR3 length is 13 residues. Per germline, CDR1 SGHRS and CDR2 YFSETQ. CDR3 DNA sequence: TGCGCATCGAAGGAGACGATGAACACTGAAGCTTTCTTT. Protein sequence: CASKETMNTEAFF.

The rearrangement links TRBV7-2 to TRBJ2-1; D not certain. The CDR3 runs to 15 residues. Trimming took 3 bases from V and 11 from J, leaving 20 bases between them. Germline V CDR1 and CDR2: SGHTA, FQGNSA. CDR3 region: CASSFIPNLEGQQFF. DNA of the CDR3: TGTGCCAGCAGCTTCATTCCCAACCTGGAAGGGCAGCAGTTCTTC.

The chain uses TRBV7-8 and TRBJ2-1; D gene unclear. The CDR3 consists of 15 residues. The V and J ends lost 3 bases and 5 bases respectively, with 14 bases between them. Germline assignment: CDR1 SGHVS and CDR2 FQNEAQ. The CDR3 here is CASSLTSHGDNEQFF. DNA of the CDR3: TGTGCCAGCAGCTTGACTTCCCACGGTGACAATGAGCAGTTCTTC.

The J gene is TRBJ1-5, the V gene TRBV20-1; 7 nucleotides agree with TRBD1. With 1 base clipped from V and 2 bases from J, the junction kept 2 bases outside the gene matches. This CDR3 is built from 14 residues. Germline V gene lookup returns CDR1 DFQATT and CDR2 SNEGSKA (reference sequence). The CDR3 protein is CSARGQGGNQPQHF. The CDR3 DNA is TGCAGTGCTAGAGGACAGGGAGGCAATCAGCCCCAGCATTTT.

V usage is TRBV30 and J usage is TRBJ2-4; 8 bases fit TRBD2. From germline, CDR1 is GTSNPN and CDR2 SVGIG (reference sequence). The CDR3 contains 15 residues. J was trimmed by 11 bases and V by 0 bases; bases with no gene match: 12. CDR3 sequence reads: CAWSVQRGPTEFQYF. DNA of the CDR3: TGTGCCTGGAGTGTCCAGCGGGGGCCGACAGAGTTTCAGTACTTC.

This clonotype was seen a single time. A much larger clonotype is one base distant, so this may be a read error. It is likely a read error, because the conserved phenylalanine at the end of the CDR3 is missing. CDR3 protein: CASSLDRGGQETQYC. The CDR3 nucleotides are TGTGCCAGCAGCCTGGACAGGGGAGGGCAGGAGACCCAGTACTGC. The gene calls are TRBV4-2 and TRBJ2-5; 9 bases line up with TRBD1. The V gene's germline CDR1 is LGHNA and CDR2 YNFKEQ. The CDR3 runs 15 residues. Trimming removed 4 bases from V and 5 bases from J; junction bases left unmatched: 8.

This clonotype came up a few times. The chain links TRBV29-1 to TRBJ2-7; D is possibly TRBD1 (5 bases). V dropped 4 bases and J dropped 5 bases, with 9 bases sitting between them. CDR1 and CDR2 (germline): SQVTM, ANQGSEA. The CDR3 runs to 11 residues. CDR3 sequence: CSVVKGDEQYF. The CDR3 nucleotides are TGCAGCGTTGTTAAAGGGGACGAGCAGTACTTC.

The rearrangement uses TRBV5-1 and TRBJ1-5; 8 nucleotides agree with TRBD1. Germline-derived CDR1 and CDR2 are SGHRS and YFSETQ. The CDR3 consists of 16 residues. V trimming: 0 bases; J trimming: 6 bases; junction bases outside the gene matches: 8. The DNA of the CDR3 is TGCGCCAGCAGCTTGGCGGGGACAGGCGGGGGTCAGCCCCAGCATTTT. Translation: CASSLAGTGGGQPQHF.

Only a few counts were recorded for this clonotype. This chain links TRBV20-1 with TRBJ1-1; perhaps TRBD1 as D (5 bases). Germline loops: CDR1 DFQATT, CDR2 SNEGSKA (reference sequence). The V gene lost 6 bases and the J gene lost 0 bases, with 11 bases spanning the gap. The CDR3 is 13 residues long. CDR3 residues: CSATDTMNTEAFF. CDR3 DNA sequence: TGCAGTGCCACGGACACCATGAACACTGAAGCTTTCTTT.

V gene TRBV20-1 combines with J gene TRBJ2-3; 9 bases fit TRBD2. The junction had 16 bases not matched to a gene; V was cut back by 5 bases and J by 1 base. This CDR3 is built from 18 residues. Germline V gene sequence: CDR1 DFQATT, CDR2 SNEGSKA (reference sequence). CDR3 DNA: TGCAGTGCTCCGAATAGCGGGAGTTCTAGTATAGGCACAGATACGCAGTATTTT. It is translated as CSAPNSGSSSIGTDTQYF.

CDR3 DNA sequence: TGTGCCACCAGCAGAGATTGGGCAGAAGTGGACATTCAGTACTTC. Its protein product is CATSRDWAEVDIQYF. V and J are TRBV15 and TRBJ2-4; the D is unclear. Trimming stripped 0 bases from V and 8 bases from J, with 14 bases between. Per the germline V gene, CDR1 is LNHNV and CDR2 is YYDKDF (reference sequence). The CDR3 is 15 residues long.

The rearrangement joins TRBV7-2 to TRBJ2-3; 7 bases agree with TRBD1. The CDR3 sequence is 14 residues long. The germline CDR1 and CDR2 sequences are SGHTA and FQGNSA. The V segment lost 7 bases and the J segment 2 bases; nucleotides outside the gene matches: 6. This chain's CDR3 is CASNSRGLTDTQYF. As DNA, the CDR3 is TGTGCCAGCAACTCGAGGGGGCTCACAGATACGCAGTATTTT.

The chain is built from TRBV29-1 and TRBJ1-2, with a weak D call TRBD1 (6 bases). Germline CDR1 and CDR2: SQVTM and ANQGSEA. The CDR3 contains 12 residues. V was trimmed by 7 bases and J by 6 bases, leaving 15 bases between them. CDR3 protein: CSAAGVGNGYTF. The CDR3 DNA sequence: TGCAGCGCCGCAGGGGTCGGTAATGGCTACACCTTC. The complete variable domain, with remaining parts taken from reference TRBV29-1 and TRBJ1-2, reads SAVISQKPSRDICQRGTSLTIQCQVDSQVTMMFWYRQQPGQSLTLIATANQGSEATYESGFVIDKFPISRPNLTFSTLTVSNMSPEDSSIYLCSAAGVGNGYTFGSGTRLTVV.

This clonotype turned up a few times. V gene TRBV7-3 combines with J gene TRBJ2-7; D is unresolved. Trimming took 1 base from V and 5 from J, leaving 18 bases between them. The CDR3 totals 16 residues. Germline loops: CDR1 SGHTA, CDR2 FQGTGA. The CDR3 nucleotides read TGTGCCAGCAGCTTAAACCCTATGCTAGGGTACCACGAGCAGTACTTC. Amino acids: CASSLNPMLGYHEQYF.

This chain's CDR3 is CSAMTSGAEADTQYF. Written as DNA, the CDR3 is TGCAGCGCCATGACTAGCGGGGCTGAGGCAGATACGCAGTATTTT. This sequence joins TRBV29-1 and TRBJ2-3, with 11 bases that match TRBD2. This CDR3 is built from 15 residues. Germline trimming cut 7 bases from V and 4 bases from J; bases unmatched to any gene: 10. CDR1 and CDR2 from the germline V gene are SQVTM and ANQGSEA.

This clonotype has a handful of counts. The V and J genes are TRBV25-1 and TRBJ2-1, with 7 nucleotides matching TRBD1. The CDR3 length is 11 residues. CDR1 MGHDK and CDR2 SYGVNS come from the germline V gene. Unmatched junction bases numbered 2, after V lost 6 bases and J lost 9 bases. The chain's CDR3 is CASRTGVEQFF. The CDR3 coding sequence is TGTGCCAGCAGAACAGGGGTTGAGCAGTTCTTC.

The chain combines TRBV6-1 with TRBJ2-4; no clear D. V lost 2 bases and J lost 2, with 10 bases in between. The CDR3 spans 15 residues. Germline V CDR1 and CDR2: MNHNS, SASEGT. The DNA for the CDR3 is TGTGCCAGCAGTGAACCCCGTTCCTCCAAAAACATTCAGTACTTC. Residues: CASSEPRSSKNIQYF.